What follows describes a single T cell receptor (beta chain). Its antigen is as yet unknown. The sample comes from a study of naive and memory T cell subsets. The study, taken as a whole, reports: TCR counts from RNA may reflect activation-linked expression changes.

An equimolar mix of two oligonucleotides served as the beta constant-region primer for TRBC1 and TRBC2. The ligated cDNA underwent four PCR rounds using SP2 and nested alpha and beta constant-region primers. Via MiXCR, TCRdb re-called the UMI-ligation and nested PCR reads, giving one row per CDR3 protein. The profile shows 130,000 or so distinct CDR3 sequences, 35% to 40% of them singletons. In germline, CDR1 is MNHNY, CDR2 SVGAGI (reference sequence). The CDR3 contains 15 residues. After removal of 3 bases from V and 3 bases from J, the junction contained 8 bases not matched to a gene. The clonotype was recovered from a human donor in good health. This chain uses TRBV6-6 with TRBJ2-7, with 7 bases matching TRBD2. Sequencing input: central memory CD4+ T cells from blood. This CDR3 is CASSYIFGRNYEQYF. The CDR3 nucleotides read TGTGCCAGCAGTTATATTTTCGGGAGGAACTACGAGCAGTACTTC.